This is a list of T cell receptor beta chains from one sample in a study of cytomegalovirus exposure and HLA in healthy donors. Profiling relied on immunoSEQ multiplex PCR, and the TCRdb table lists in-frame clones only, not all of them. The table shows 180,000 or so clones, with roughly 80% occurring only once. Input material: PBMCs. The source is a girl between 5 and 17 years old in good health and CMV-seropositive. The CDR3 runs from the conserved cysteine through the conserved F or W. A D gene is named only where the DNA matches it firmly. Expanded clones get a size class; other rows say once, few or many, or leave the size out.

V gene: TRBV5-1; J gene: TRBJ1-4; D gene: NA; clone size: few; CDR3 DNA: TGCGCCAGCAGCCGTGAGGCTAATGAAAAACTGTTTTTT; CDR3 protein: CASSREANEKLFF
V gene: TRBV9; J gene: TRBJ2-5; D gene: TRBD2; clone size: NA; CDR3 DNA: TGTGCCAGCAGCGCAGTAGCGGGGAAAGCCCAAGAGACCCAGTACTTC; CDR3 protein: CASSAVAGKAQETQYF
V gene: TRBV4-3; J gene: TRBJ2-7; D gene: NA; clone size: NA; CDR3 DNA: TGCGCCAGCAGCCAAGAGTTTGGTGGGGCCCTTAACTACGAGCAGTACTTC; CDR3 protein: CASSQEFGGALNYEQYF
V gene: TRBV5-8; J gene: TRBJ2-3; D gene: TRBD1; clone size: NA; CDR3 DNA: TGTGCCAGCAGCGTCCGGGACAGGGGGTTCGCAGATACGCAGTATTTT; CDR3 protein: CASSVRDRGFADTQYF
V gene: TRBV5-1; J gene: TRBJ2-1; D gene: NA; clone size: NA; CDR3 DNA: TGCGCCAGCAGCTTGGCCAGTACCTCCAATGAGCAGTTCTTC; CDR3 protein: CASSLASTSNEQFF
V gene: TRBV29-1; J gene: TRBJ2-1; D gene: TRBD2; clone size: NA; CDR3 DNA: TGCAGCGCGGTCGGACTAGCGGGTAACAATGAGCAGTTCTTC; CDR3 protein: CSAVGLAGNNEQFF
V gene: TRBV5-4; J gene: TRBJ2-3; D gene: TRBD2; clone size: NA; CDR3 DNA: TGTGCCAGCAGCCCGTCAACCGGGACTAGCGCTTTTTCACATACGCAGTATTTT; CDR3 protein: CASSPSTGTSAFSHTQYF
V gene: TRBV7-9; J gene: TRBJ2-1; D gene: NA; clone size: NA; CDR3 DNA: TGTGCCAGCAGCTTTCGCGTCGGGTCCTACAATGAGCAGTTCTTC; CDR3 protein: CASSFRVGSYNEQFF
V gene: TRBV30; J gene: TRBJ2-1; D gene: TRBD2; clone size: once; CDR3 DNA: TGTGCCTGCACTCTAGCGGGAGGCCCTCGGGAGCAGTTCTTC; CDR3 protein: CACTLAGGPREQFF
V gene: TRBV5-6; J gene: TRBJ2-7; D gene: TRBD2; clone size: NA; CDR3 DNA: TGTGCCAGCAGCCCCTTGACTAGCGGGAGTACCTACGAGCAGTACTTC; CDR3 protein: CASSPLTSGSTYEQYF
V gene: TRBV6-6; J gene: TRBJ2-1; D gene: TRBD1; clone size: NA; CDR3 DNA: TGTGCCAGCAGTTCAAGTTCGGGACAGGGGTTTTATGAGCAGTTCTTC; CDR3 protein: CASSSSSGQGFYEQFF
V gene: TRBV12-5; J gene: TRBJ1-1; D gene: NA; clone size: NA; CDR3 DNA: TGTGCTAGTGGCTTAGGACAGAACTCGAACACTGAAGCTTTCTTT; CDR3 protein: CASGLGQNSNTEAFF
V gene: TRBV7-3; J gene: TRBJ2-1; D gene: NA; clone size: NA; CDR3 DNA: TGTGCCAGCAGCTTTTTGGTCGGTCATGAGCAGTTCTTC; CDR3 protein: CASSFLVGHEQFF
V gene: TRBV9; J gene: TRBJ2-6; D gene: TRBD1; clone size: NA; CDR3 DNA: TGTGCCAGCAGCGCCCGGGACAGGGGCTCTGGGGCCAACGTCCTGACTTTC; CDR3 protein: CASSARDRGSGANVLTF
V gene: TRBV11-3; J gene: TRBJ2-2; D gene: NA; clone size: NA; CDR3 DNA: TGTGCCAGCAGCTCTATACCTCACGGGGAGCTGTTTTTT; CDR3 protein: CASSSIPHGELFF
V gene: TRBV30; J gene: TRBJ1-3; D gene: NA; clone size: NA; CDR3 DNA: TGTGCCTGGAGTGTGGGCAGGGACTCTGGAAACACCATATATTTT; CDR3 protein: CAWSVGRDSGNTIYF
V gene: TRBV5-1; J gene: TRBJ1-4; D gene: NA; clone size: NA; CDR3 DNA: TGCGCCAGCAGCTCAGGACAGCCAACTAATGAAAAACTGTTTTTT; CDR3 protein: CASSSGQPTNEKLFF
V gene: TRBV30; J gene: TRBJ1-1; D gene: NA; clone size: NA; CDR3 DNA: TGTGCCTGGAGTTTGGGAGCCCCTGAAGCTTTCTTT; CDR3 protein: CAWSLGAPEAFF
V gene: TRBV11-2; J gene: TRBJ1-2; D gene: NA; clone size: NA; CDR3 DNA: TGTGCCAGCAGCTTAAATATATATGGCTACACCTTC; CDR3 protein: CASSLNIYGYTF
V gene: TRBV5-1; J gene: TRBJ1-2; D gene: NA; clone size: NA; CDR3 DNA: TGCGCCAGCAGCTTGGACAAGGGAGAGGTATATGGCTACACCTTC; CDR3 protein: CASSLDKGEVYGYTF
V gene: TRBV6-1; J gene: TRBJ2-7; D gene: TRBD1; clone size: NA; CDR3 DNA: TGTGCCAGCACAGGGGGACCCACCTACGAGCAGTACTTC; CDR3 protein: CASTGGPTYEQYF
V gene: TRBV6-5; J gene: TRBJ2-3; D gene: NA; clone size: few; CDR3 DNA: TGTGCCAGCAGTTACTCGGGCCTCACCAAACCAACGCAGTATTTT; CDR3 protein: CASSYSGLTKPTQYF
V gene: TRBV27; J gene: TRBJ2-1; D gene: NA; clone size: NA; CDR3 DNA: TGTGCCAGCAGCTACACTAATTACAATGAGCAGTTCTTC; CDR3 protein: CASSYTNYNEQFF
V gene: TRBV30; J gene: TRBJ2-1; D gene: TRBD2; clone size: NA; CDR3 DNA: TGTGCCTGGAGCGGACCCACCACCCCGGGACTAGCGGCCTACAATGAGCAGTTCTTC; CDR3 protein: CAWSGPTTPGLAAYNEQFF
V gene: TRBV9; J gene: TRBJ1-1; D gene: NA; clone size: NA; CDR3 DNA: TGTGCCAGCAGCCCGGGGGACGGATACATGAACACTGAAGCTTTCTTT; CDR3 protein: CASSPGDGYMNTEAFF
V gene: TRBV7-2; J gene: TRBJ2-5; D gene: NA; clone size: NA; CDR3 DNA: TGTGCCAGCAGCTCGACGGTGTCTGGGAGCACCCAGTACTTC; CDR3 protein: CASSSTVSGSTQYF
V gene: TRBV6-1; J gene: TRBJ2-7; D gene: TRBD1; clone size: NA; CDR3 DNA: TGTGCCATCCCGGGACAGGGCCTCTACGAGCAGTACTTC; CDR3 protein: CAIPGQGLYEQYF
V gene: TRBV5-1; J gene: TRBJ1-2; D gene: NA; clone size: NA; CDR3 DNA: TGCGCCAGCAGCCTGGACACAAACTATGGCTACACCTTC; CDR3 protein: CASSLDTNYGYTF
V gene: TRBV13; J gene: TRBJ2-7; D gene: TRBD2; clone size: NA; CDR3 DNA: TGTGCCAGCAGCCTTCGCCGACTAGCGGGAGGGCCGGGGTCCGAGCAGTACTTC; CDR3 protein: CASSLRRLAGGPGSEQYF
V gene: TRBV29-1; J gene: TRBJ2-7; D gene: TRBD1; clone size: NA; CDR3 DNA: TGCAGCGGAATGCTGACAGGGAGAAACGAGCAGTACTTC; CDR3 protein: CSGMLTGRNEQYF
V gene: TRBV13; J gene: TRBJ2-3; D gene: TRBD2; clone size: once; CDR3 DNA: TGTGCCAGCAGCTTAGGCCCGCGGGAGGGCGCAGATACGCAGTATTTT; CDR3 protein: CASSLGPREGADTQYF
V gene: TRBV5-1; J gene: TRBJ2-1; D gene: NA; clone size: NA; CDR3 DNA: TGCGCCAGCAACCGGAGTCCTTTAGCGGTCCAGAGGAATGAGCAGTTCTTC; CDR3 protein: CASNRSPLAVQRNEQFF
V gene: TRBV18; J gene: TRBJ1-1; D gene: NA; clone size: NA; CDR3 DNA: TGTGCCAGCTCACCAGACATGAACACTGAAGCTTTCTTT; CDR3 protein: CASSPDMNTEAFF
V gene: TRBV29-1; J gene: TRBJ2-5; D gene: TRBD2; clone size: NA; CDR3 DNA: TGCAGCGTAGCCGGACTAGCGGGAGGTGAGACCCAGTACTTC; CDR3 protein: CSVAGLAGGETQYF
V gene: TRBV29-1; J gene: TRBJ1-2; D gene: NA; clone size: NA; CDR3 DNA: TGCAGCGGCCGGGAGGGAGACTATGGCTACACCTTC; CDR3 protein: CSGREGDYGYTF
V gene: TRBV23-1; J gene: TRBJ2-7; D gene: NA; clone size: NA; CDR3 DNA: TGCGCCAGCAGTCGCATACAGGCGTCCTACGAGCAGTACTTC; CDR3 protein: CASSRIQASYEQYF
V gene: TRBV9; J gene: TRBJ2-5; D gene: TRBD1; clone size: NA; CDR3 DNA: TGTGCCAGCAGTAGGGGACAGCAAGAGACCCAGTACTTC; CDR3 protein: CASSRGQQETQYF
V gene: TRBV5-1; J gene: TRBJ2-7; D gene: TRBD2; clone size: NA; CDR3 DNA: TGCGCCAGCAGCTTGGGAACCGCGGGAGGGCCCGAGCAGTACTTC; CDR3 protein: CASSLGTAGGPEQYF
V gene: TRBV27; J gene: TRBJ2-1; D gene: NA; clone size: NA; CDR3 DNA: TGTGCCAGCAGTTTCCTTCCCGGGGGAGTTGGAAACAATGAGCAGTTCTTC; CDR3 protein: CASSFLPGGVGNNEQFF
V gene: TRBV30; J gene: TRBJ2-7; D gene: TRBD1; clone size: NA; CDR3 DNA: TGTGCCTGGAGGCCTAGCCGGGACAGACCCTACGAGCAGTACTTC; CDR3 protein: CAWRPSRDRPYEQYF
V gene: TRBV10-1; J gene: TRBJ2-7; D gene: TRBD2; clone size: NA; CDR3 DNA: TGCGCCAGCAGTGATACGGCTAGCGGAACCTACGAGCAGTACTTC; CDR3 protein: CASSDTASGTYEQYF
V gene: TRBV27; J gene: TRBJ2-7; D gene: TRBD2; clone size: NA; CDR3 DNA: TGTGCCAGCAGTTTATCTGGGCTAGCGGGAGGGCCGGTTTTTAGGGAGTACTTC; CDR3 protein: CASSLSGLAGGPVFREYF